A single sample is the source of the 26 T cell receptor beta chains below, sequenced in a study of cytomegalovirus exposure and HLA in healthy donors. With 60 Vbeta and 13 Jbeta primers, the PCR was carried out. The table came from immunoSEQ multiplex PCR; TCRdb's copy has only in-frame clones and leaves some out. The clone table shows 75,000 to 85,000 clones, with the ten largest holding 3% to 4%. Sequencing was carried out using PBMCs. Receptors were obtained from a man aged 18 to 29 in good health and CMV-seropositive.

The V gene is TRBV11-2, the J gene TRBJ2-1, with TRBD1 identical over 9 bases. The trim removed 5 bases at V and 6 bases at J, leaving 5 bases unmatched. There are 14 residues in the CDR3. Germline CDR1 and CDR2: SGHAT and FQNNGV. The DNA for the CDR3 is TGTGCCAGCAGCGGGGACAGGGTCGGCAATGAGCAGTTCTTC. Translated: CASSGDRVGNEQFF.

The rearrangement joins TRBV28 to TRBJ2-7, with 7 bases matching TRBD1. After removal of 9 bases from V and 5 bases from J, the junction contained 13 bases not matched to a gene. Germline V CDR1 and CDR2: MDHEN, SYDVKM. This CDR3 comprises 14 residues. The CDR3 is CASSDRDSYDEQYF. The CDR3, as DNA: TGTGCCAGTTCCGACAGGGATAGCTACGACGAGCAGTACTTC.

The CDR3 region has the DNA TGTGCCAGCAGTGAAGGAGCGGGGGTCAACACCGGGGAGCTGTTTTTT. This sequence encodes CASSEGAGVNTGELFF. The J gene is TRBJ2-2, the V gene TRBV2; 8 bases map to TRBD2. CDR1 and CDR2 (germline): SNHLY, FYNNEI. Losses at the gene ends were 1 base for V and 2 bases for J; bases not matched to a gene: 3. CDR3 length equals 16 residues.

The rearrangement links TRBV19 to TRBJ2-1, with 11 bases identical to TRBD2. Germline V lookup: CDR1 LNHDA, CDR2 SQIVND (reference sequence). V dropped 5 bases and J dropped 7; count of bases not matched to a gene: 7. This CDR3 region has 15 residues. CDR3 region: CASSPLAGGLNEQFF. The CDR3 region has the DNA TGTGCCAGTAGTCCCCTAGCGGGAGGTCTTAATGAGCAGTTCTTC.

This sequence joins TRBV5-6 and TRBJ2-5; 9 bases match TRBD2. V gave up 0 bases and J gave up 2 bases; unmatched junction bases: 8. There are 17 residues in the CDR3. Germline V gene data show CDR1 as SGHDT and CDR2 as YYEEEE. CDR3 residues: CASSLGGLAGIQETQYF. Written as DNA, the CDR3 is TGTGCCAGCAGCTTGGGTGGGCTAGCGGGGATACAAGAGACCCAGTACTTC.

The chain is built from TRBV4-1 and TRBJ1-2, with 7 bases lining up with TRBD1. The length of the CDR3 is 13 residues. The trim removed 4 bases at V and 2 bases at J, leaving 1 base unmatched. From germline, CDR1 is MGHRA and CDR2 YSYEKL. CDR3 sequence (DNA): TGCGCCAGCAGCCGGGACAGCAACTATGGCTACACCTTC. Its translation is CASSRDSNYGYTF.

The chain combines TRBV20-1 with TRBJ2-7; no firm D call. Germline V gives CDR1 DFQATT, CDR2 SNEGSKA (reference sequence). V lost 3 bases and J 3 bases, leaving 6 bases between the germline ends. This CDR3 is built from 11 residues. CDR3 nucleotide sequence: TGCAGTGCTAGTCGCGGCTACGAGCAGTACTTC. Encoded protein: CSASRGYEQYF.

V and J are TRBV9 and TRBJ2-7; D uncertain. The V and J ends lost 3 bases and 0 bases respectively, with 7 bases between them. Germline CDR1 and CDR2: SGDLS and YYNGEE. The CDR3 runs to 13 residues. CDR3 loop: CASSAPSSYEQYF. CDR3 nucleotide sequence: TGTGCCAGCAGCGCTCCCAGCTCCTACGAGCAGTACTTC. The complete variable domain, with remaining parts taken from reference TRBV9 and TRBJ2-7, reads DSGVTQTPKHLITATGQRVTLRCSPRSGDLSVYWYQQSLDQGLQFLIQYYNGEERAKGNILERFSAQQFPDLHSELNLSSLELGDSALYFCASSAPSSYEQYFGPGTRLTVT.

This chain uses TRBV10-2 with TRBJ1-1; TRBD1 might be the D (5 bases). CDR1 and CDR2 (germline): WSHSY, SAAADI. V was cut by 6 bases and J by 4 bases, with 15 bases left in between. CDR3 size: 14 residues. The CDR3 bases are TGCGCCAGCAGACCTGACAGCTCAGGCACTGAAGCTTTCTTT. Protein product: CASRPDSSGTEAFF.

The V and J genes are TRBV9 and TRBJ2-2; 11 nucleotides align to TRBD1. V lost 2 bases, J lost 0 bases, and 6 bases stayed unmatched. Germline loops: CDR1 SGDLS, CDR2 YYNGEE. The CDR3 covers 18 residues. The CDR3 DNA reads as TGTGCCAGCAGCGTTAGGACAGGGGGCGCAGCGAACACCGGGGAGCTGTTTTTT. This gives the protein CASSVRTGGAANTGELFF.

The chain employs TRBV5-6 and TRBJ1-1; maybe TRBD1 (6 bases). This CDR3 spans 12 amino acids. The germline gives CDR1 SGHDT, CDR2 YYEEEE. V lost 4 bases and J lost 7, with 11 bases in between. The DNA for the CDR3 is TGTGCCAGCAGCCCGCCACAGGGTGAAGCTTTCTTT. The encoded protein is CASSPPQGEAFF.

The genes are TRBV4-2 and TRBJ2-2; the D gene is possibly TRBD2 (5 bases). V shed 8 bases and J shed 6 bases, with 19 bases lying between them. Germline lookup yields CDR1 LGHNA and CDR2 YNFKEQ. The CDR3 is 15 amino acids. In DNA form, the CDR3 reads TGTGCCAGCCAGGCGGGCTACCCCGAGGCCGGGGAGCTGTTTTTT. Its translation: CASQAGYPEAGELFF.

Here the CDR3 reads CASSSPFPGQEGRGATDTQYF. CDR3 nucleotides: TGTGCCAGCAGCTCCCCCTTCCCGGGACAGGAAGGTCGAGGGGCCACAGATACGCAGTATTTT. This chain joins TRBV28 and TRBJ2-3; TRBD1 matches at 8 bases. Germline V gene sequence: CDR1 MDHEN, CDR2 SYDVKM. J gave up 2 bases and V 6 bases, and 25 bases lay outside the gene matches. The CDR3 consists of 21 residues.

The CDR3 region has the DNA TGTGCCAGCAGAGATTCCAGGGACACTGAAGCTTTCTTT. Protein: CASRDSRDTEAFF. This chain uses TRBV2 with TRBJ1-1; maybe TRBD1 (5 bases). The CDR3 contains 13 residues. V was clipped by 6 bases and J by 3 bases, with 11 bases between them. CDR1 and CDR2 (germline): SNHLY, FYNNEI.

J is TRBJ2-5 and V is TRBV28, with a possible D match to TRBD1 (5 bases). The CDR3 runs 14 residues. V gave up 3 bases and J gave up 1 base, with 9 bases separating them. Germline CDR1 is MDHEN and CDR2 is SYDVKM. CDR3 loop: CASSFGAAQETQYF. Written as DNA, the CDR3 is TGTGCCAGCAGTTTTGGGGCAGCCCAAGAGACCCAGTACTTC.

The V and J genes are TRBV29-1 and TRBJ2-6; 9 bases are a match to TRBD1. The J segment lost 1 base and the V segment lost 6 bases, leaving 10 bases of the junction unmatched. The CDR3 totals 17 residues. The germline V gene has CDR1 SQVTM and CDR2 ANQGSEA. In DNA, the CDR3 is TGCAGCGTCTCGGACAGGGGAGTGTCGTCTGGGGCCAACGTCCTGACTTTC. Protein product: CSVSDRGVSSGANVLTF.

The chain has TRBV5-4 and TRBJ1-5, with a possible D match to TRBD1 (5 bases). Trimming pared 4 bases from V and 5 bases from J, leaving 16 bases between. The CDR3 has 15 amino acids. CDR1 SGHNT and CDR2 YYREEE come from the germline V gene (reference sequence). In DNA, the CDR3 is TGTGCCAGCAGCCCGGGGGGAGGGCCCGATCAGCCCCAGCATTTT. Translation gives CASSPGGGPDQPQHF. The full variable domain, rest sourced from reference TRBV5-4 and TRBJ1-5, is ETGVTQSPTHLIKTRGQQVTLRCSSQSGHNTVSWYQQALGQGPQFIFQYYREEENGRGNFPPRFSGLQFPNYSSELNVNALELDDSALYLCASSPGGGPDQPQHFGDGTRLSIL.

The chain uses TRBV5-1 and TRBJ2-7, with D perhaps TRBD1 (5 bases). The CDR3 extends over 13 amino acids. V was cut by 4 bases and J by 1 base, with 9 bases left in between. Germline V gene lookup returns CDR1 SGHRS and CDR2 YFSETQ. The CDR3 DNA is TGCGCCAGCAGCCCGGACACGTCCTACGAGCAGTACTTC. Amino acid sequence: CASSPDTSYEQYF.

This rearrangement joins TRBV10-2 to TRBJ1-2; no firm D call. Per the germline V gene, CDR1 is WSHSY and CDR2 is SAAADI. Trimming stripped 6 bases from V and 10 bases from J, with 12 bases between. This CDR3 comprises 11 residues. As DNA, the CDR3 is TGCGCCAGCAGCCCTGGAGAAGCCTACACCTTC. Translated: CASSPGEAYTF.

This chain uses TRBV27 with TRBJ2-2; D is uncertain. Germline CDR1 and CDR2: MNHEY and SMNVEV (reference sequence). The ends were cut back, 1 base at V and 1 base at J, with 7 bases in the middle. The CDR3 consists of 15 residues. In nucleotides, the CDR3 is TGTGCCAGCAGTTTATATAACGGGAACACCGGGGAGCTGTTTTTT. Its translation is CASSLYNGNTGELFF.

The CDR3 is CASSNGAKETQYF. In DNA form, the CDR3 reads TGTGCCAGCTCAAATGGGGCAAAAGAGACCCAGTACTTC. The chain uses TRBV18 and TRBJ2-5; possibly TRBD1 for D (5 bases). CDR1 and CDR2 from the germline V gene are KGHSH and LQKENI. The CDR3 length is 13 residues. V was clipped by 5 bases and J by 3 bases, with 10 bases between them.

The chain employs TRBV5-1 and TRBJ1-1; 11 nucleotides align to TRBD1. CDR1 and CDR2 from the germline V gene are SGHRS and YFSETQ. V shed 4 bases, J shed 0 bases, and the junction held 5 bases outside the gene matches. This CDR3 has 16 residues. CDR3 nucleotides: TGCGCCAGCAGCAAGGACAGGGGGCAAGTGAACACTGAAGCTTTCTTT. It codes for CASSKDRGQVNTEAFF.

This chain connects TRBV7-2 to TRBJ1-2; D not resolved. V was clipped by 1 base and J by 0 bases, with 6 bases between them. Germline assignment: CDR1 SGHTA and CDR2 FQGNSA. The CDR3 loop spans 14 amino acids. CDR3 DNA: TGTGCCAGCAGCTTAGGCCCAGCTAACTATGGCTACACCTTC. It specifies CASSLGPANYGYTF.

J is TRBJ1-2 and V is TRBV28; 8 bases agree with TRBD1. J gave up 12 bases and V 6 bases, and 12 bases lay outside the gene matches. In germline, CDR1 is MDHEN, CDR2 SYDVKM. The CDR3 has 13 residues. CDR3 region: CASRPTLDRDDTF. In DNA, the CDR3 is TGTGCCAGCAGGCCTACCCTGGACAGGGACGACACCTTC.

V usage is TRBV4-1 and J usage is TRBJ2-7, with D maybe TRBD1 (6 bases). Germline V gene sequence: CDR1 MGHRA, CDR2 YSYEKL. V was clipped by 5 bases and J by 7 bases, with 15 bases between them. The CDR3 length is 13 residues. CDR3 DNA sequence: TGCGCCAGCAGCGGCTGGACAGTAGGAGAGCAGTACTTC. Translating gives CASSGWTVGEQYF.

J is TRBJ2-2 and V is TRBV7-8; D is unresolved. The V end was cut by 3 bases, the J end by 4 bases, with 15 bases between. Germline V CDR1 and CDR2: SGHVS, FQNEAQ. This CDR3 has 16 amino acids. The CDR3 region is CASSFLLQAATGELFF. The CDR3 DNA reads TGTGCCAGCAGCTTCCTTTTGCAGGCAGCCACCGGGGAGCTGTTTTTT. Using reference TRBV7-8 and TRBJ2-2 for the parts outside the CDR3, the full variable domain is GAGVSQSPRYKVAKRGQDVALRCDPISGHVSLFWYQQALGQGPEFLTYFQNEAQLDKSGLPSDRFFAERPEGSVSTLKIQRTQQEDSAVYLCASSFLLQAATGELFFGEGSRLTVL.